A selection of T cell receptor beta chains follows, all from one sample in a study of T cell repertoires in cytomegalovirus infection. TCRdb re-called the reads with MiXCR, one entry per CDR3 protein. The sample has 100,000 to 150,000 distinct CDR3 sequences, approximately 30% seen once. These receptors have no known antigen. This specimen was CD8+ T cells from cultured PBMCs, taken from culture after CMV antigen stimulation. Receptors were obtained from a human donor in good health (CMV status not recorded). Some clones in this sample may be carry-over from other donors' samples. Each CDR3 is given with its conserved first and last residue. D genes are given only for firm matches. Rows give clone size only sometimes, using once, few, many, or a class for an expanded clone.

V: TRBV6-2/TRBV6-3
D: -
size: few
J: TRBJ1-1
CDR3: CASSYMSHLNTEAFF
DNA: TGTGCCAGCAGTTATATGTCACATTTGAACACTGAAGCTTTCTTT

V: TRBV7-9
D: -
size: few
J: TRBJ2-5
CDR3: CASGTATQETQYF
DNA: TGTGCCTCGGGGACCGCCACACAAGAGACCCAGTACTTC

V: TRBV7-6
D: TRBD1
size: -
J: TRBJ2-1
CDR3: CASSPPLQGDRYNEQFF
DNA: TGTGCCAGCAGCCCCCCCTTACAGGGGGATCGCTACAATGAGCAGTTCTTC

V: TRBV27
D: TRBD1
size: many
J: TRBJ2-2
CDR3: CASSLSGNRGRTGELFF
DNA: TGTGCCAGCAGTTTATCTGGAAACAGGGGGCGCACCGGGGAGCTGTTTTTT

V: TRBV6-2/TRBV6-3
D: TRBD2
size: -
J: TRBJ2-2
CDR3: CASSYLGGVPGELFF
DNA: TGTGCCAGCAGTTACCTCGGGGGGGTCCCCGGGGAGCTGTTTTTT

V: TRBV9
D: -
size: few
J: TRBJ2-5
CDR3: CASSPRAVGTLKTQYF
DNA: TGTGCCAGCAGCCCCAGGGCCGTTGGGACTTTAAAGACCCAGTACTTC

V: TRBV7-3
D: TRBD2
size: -
J: TRBJ2-7
CDR3: CASSLGGGTINEQYF
DNA: TGTGCCAGCAGCCTCGGAGGAGGGACTATCAACGAGCAGTACTTC

V: TRBV19
D: -
size: few
J: TRBJ1-5
CDR3: CASSYGPNQPQHF
DNA: TGTGCCAGTAGTTATGGACCTAATCAGCCCCAGCATTTT

V: TRBV7-2
D: -
size: -
J: TRBJ2-7
CDR3: CASSFPGLTNYEQYF
DNA: TGTGCCAGCAGCTTTCCGGGACTGACGAACTACGAGCAGTACTTC

V: TRBV7-2
D: TRBD2
size: few
J: TRBJ2-3
CDR3: CASRFGGDTQYF
DNA: TGTGCCAGCAGATTCGGGGGGGATACGCAGTATTTT

V: TRBV7-6
D: -
size: few
J: TRBJ1-4
CDR3: CASSLAGEEELFF
DNA: TGTGCCAGCAGCTTAGCGGGTGAGGAGGAACTGTTTTTT

V: TRBV25-1
D: TRBD1
size: -
J: TRBJ1-1
CDR3: CASSWTGLSTEAFF
DNA: TGTGCCAGCAGTTGGACAGGGCTAAGCACTGAAGCTTTCTTT

V: TRBV29-1
D: -
size: -
J: TRBJ2-7
CDR3: CSVDEAGAANEQYF
DNA: TGCAGCGTTGACGAGGCGGGGGCAGCCAACGAGCAGTACTTC

V: TRBV20-1
D: TRBD2
size: -
J: TRBJ2-5
CDR3: CSAVLLREGGTQYF
DNA: TGCAGTGCCGTCTTATTACGGGAGGGTGGGACCCAGTACTTC

V: TRBV6-2/TRBV6-3
D: TRBD2
size: few
J: TRBJ2-1
CDR3: CASSLRTSGNEQFF
DNA: TGTGCCAGCAGTCTAAGGACTAGCGGCAATGAGCAGTTCTTC

V: TRBV7-9
D: -
size: few
J: TRBJ2-5
CDR3: CASSSAWRGETQYF
DNA: TGTGCCAGCAGCTCTGCCTGGCGGGGAGAGACCCAGTACTTC

V: TRBV6-5
D: TRBD1
size: few
J: TRBJ1-2
CDR3: CASSYGQDLYGYTF
DNA: TGTGCCAGCAGTTACGGACAGGATCTCTATGGCTACACCTTC

V: TRBV2
D: -
size: -
J: TRBJ2-1
CDR3: CASGAHLSSYNEQFF
DNA: TGTGCCAGCGGGGCACATCTTAGCTCCTACAATGAGCAGTTCTTC

V: TRBV7-2
D: TRBD2
size: -
J: TRBJ2-5
CDR3: CASSLSAGGARETQYF
DNA: TGTGCCAGCAGCTTATCGGCCGGGGGGGCCCGAGAGACCCAGTACTTC

V: TRBV7-9
D: TRBD1
size: few
J: TRBJ1-1
CDR3: CASSVTGDEGEAFF
DNA: TGTGCCAGCAGCGTAACAGGGGATGAGGGTGAAGCTTTCTTT

V: TRBV7-9
D: -
size: -
J: TRBJ1-2
CDR3: CASSFGGTRDHVSLYGYTF
DNA: TGTGCCAGCAGCTTTGGTGGAACCAGAGATCACGTTTCCCTCTATGGCTACACCTTC

V: TRBV6-1
D: TRBD1
size: many
J: TRBJ2-3
CDR3: CASSETGWTDTQYF
DNA: TGTGCCAGCAGTGAGACAGGGTGGACAGATACGCAGTATTTT

V: TRBV7-4
D: TRBD2
size: few
J: TRBJ2-7
CDR3: CASSLSGGLAEYEQYF
DNA: TGTGCCAGCAGCTTATCAGGGGGACTAGCGGAATACGAGCAGTACTTC

V: TRBV6-2/TRBV6-3
D: -
size: -
J: TRBJ2-7
CDR3: CASGEIAYEQYF
DNA: TGTGCCAGTGGGGAGATCGCTTACGAGCAGTACTTC

V: TRBV2
D: -
size: -
J: TRBJ1-1
CDR3: CASSEGWDTGNTEAFF
DNA: TGTGCCAGCAGTGAAGGGTGGGACACCGGCAACACTGAAGCTTTCTTT

V: TRBV20-1
D: TRBD1
size: many
J: TRBJ2-1
CDR3: CSASGQGDYNEQFF
DNA: TGCAGTGCTAGCGGACAGGGGGACTACAATGAGCAGTTCTTC

V: TRBV19
D: TRBD1
size: -
J: TRBJ1-2
CDR3: CASRYLQQGGGYTF
DNA: TGTGCCAGCCGGTACCTGCAACAGGGGGGAGGCTACACCTTC

V: TRBV7-9
D: -
size: many
J: TRBJ2-2
CDR3: CASSYYSTGELFF
DNA: TGTGCCAGCAGCTATTACAGCACCGGGGAGCTGTTTTTT

V: TRBV19
D: -
size: few
J: TRBJ2-7
CDR3: CASSIQSGGNEQYF
DNA: TGTGCCAGTAGTATACAGTCCGGAGGGAACGAGCAGTACTTC

V: TRBV4-1
D: -
size: -
J: TRBJ1-5
CDR3: CASSQLLDGGGQPQHF
DNA: TGCGCCAGCAGCCAACTGTTAGACGGGGGGGGTCAGCCCCAGCATTTT

V: TRBV2
D: TRBD1
size: -
J: TRBJ1-4
CDR3: CASSRAGGYMSEKLFF
DNA: TGTGCCAGCAGCCGGGCAGGGGGCTATATGAGTGAAAAACTGTTTTTT

V: TRBV7-8
D: -
size: few
J: TRBJ1-1
CDR3: CASSLAAGGNTEAFF
DNA: TGTGCCAGCAGCTTAGCAGCGGGTGGGAACACTGAAGCTTTCTTT

V: TRBV27
D: -
size: -
J: TRBJ1-5
CDR3: CASSLSPGTQPQHF
DNA: TGTGCCAGCAGTTTATCGCCCGGCACCCAGCCCCAGCATTTT

V: TRBV7-9
D: TRBD2
size: few
J: TRBJ2-7
CDR3: CASSSNSGGAIYEQYF
DNA: TGTGCCAGCAGCTCTAATAGCGGGGGGGCTATCTACGAGCAGTACTTC

V: TRBV5-1
D: TRBD2
size: -
J: TRBJ2-1
CDR3: CASSSSLAGGRNEQFF
DNA: TGCGCCAGCAGCTCCTCCCTAGCGGGGGGGCGGAATGAGCAGTTCTTC

V: TRBV2
D: -
size: -
J: TRBJ2-1
CDR3: CASREGGNNEQFF
DNA: TGTGCCAGCCGAGAGGGGGGTAACAATGAGCAGTTCTTC

V: TRBV28
D: -
size: few
J: TRBJ2-7
CDR3: CASSLDRRYEQYF
DNA: TGTGCCAGCAGTTTAGACAGACGCTACGAGCAGTACTTC

V: TRBV20-1
D: -
size: few
J: TRBJ1-5
CDR3: CSARGGYARGYQPQHF
DNA: TGCAGTGCTAGAGGTGGATACGCTAGGGGTTATCAGCCCCAGCATTTT

V: TRBV6-1
D: -
size: -
J: TRBJ1-1
CDR3: CASSEARTRAFF
DNA: TGTGCCAGCAGTGAAGCTCGGACTAGAGCTTTCTTT

V: TRBV28
D: TRBD1
size: few
J: TRBJ2-7
CDR3: CASSLWDSVYEQYF
DNA: TGTGCCAGCAGTCTTTGGGACAGCGTATACGAGCAGTACTTC